This T cell receptor (beta chain) appears in the sequencing data of a study of blood T cell repertoires in COVID-19. Study-wide context: Donors in the United States, Italy and Spain gave samples during acute or convalescent COVID-19. PBMCs, B-cell-depleted T cells, or T cells provided the cDNA or gDNA that made up the material.

In the source study's methods: Nucleated cell counts were estimated from reference gene primer amplification. The method was immunoSEQ multiplex PCR; TCRdb's version includes in-frame clones alone and lacks a portion of them. D and trimming were read from the DNA, whereas the V and J calls and clone size are those reported in that table. This table has about 29,000 clones, roughly 89% appearing once. The TCR sequence derives from a man aged 65 to 79 with active COVID-19. What was sequenced was peripheral blood.

Here the CDR3 DNA reads TGTGCCAGTAGTAGGGACAGGGCCTTTTGGAATGAGCAGTTCTTC. It is translated as CASSRDRAFWNEQFF. The chain has TRBV19 and TRBJ2-1; 9 nucleotides agree with TRBD1. This CDR3 spans 15 amino acids. CDR1 LNHDA and CDR2 SQIVND come from the germline V gene (reference sequence). The V segment lost 4 bases and the J segment 7 bases; nucleotides outside the gene matches: 8.